Following are 22 T cell receptor beta chains from one sample sequenced in a study of shared clonotypes between healthy human individuals (dated by TCRdb to 2020 to 2021). Library method: the immunoSEQ multiplex PCR assay. Held by TCRdb, this immuneACCESS table contains in-frame sequences only and omits some clones. Under half of the omission traces to an unresolved V gene where checked; the cause of the rest is unknown. In this sample the table shows about 2.4 million clones, under 95% of which occur a single time. The ten largest clonotypes hold around 0.4% of the sample. Specimen: naive CD4+ T cells from PBMCs. The cell subset or site tag for this specimen amounts to: CD45RA+ positively selected. These TCRs come from a young man in good health. Some clones in this sample may be carry-over from other donors' samples.

The V and J genes are TRBV27 and TRBJ2-1, with 9 bases aligning to TRBD2. The V and J ends lost 5 bases and 12 bases, in that order; junction bases with no gene match: 8. The CDR3 has 13 amino acids. Germline CDR1 reads MNHEY; CDR2 reads SMNVEV (reference sequence). CDR3 loop: CASSPGLAQWQFF. The CDR3, as DNA: TGTGCCAGCAGTCCGGGACTAGCACAATGGCAGTTCTTC.

V and J are TRBV6-5 and TRBJ2-1, with D perhaps matching TRBD2 (5 bases). Trimming took off 5 bases at V and 12 bases at J, with 17 bases between the two ends. Germline V lookup: CDR1 MNHEY, CDR2 SVGAGI. The CDR3 is 13 residues long. The CDR3 spells CASSPIPNRGQFF. CDR3 bases: TGTGCCAGCAGTCCAATTCCAAACCGGGGGCAGTTCTTC.

The V and J genes are TRBV5-3 and TRBJ2-1; either TRBD1 or TRBD2 may fit D (6 bases each). TRBV5-3 has ORF status, its function being uncertain. This CDR3 spans 15 amino acids. The V end lost 4 bases, the J end lost 4 bases, and 15 bases lay between the germline ends. The CDR3 sequence is CARSVRRRGYNEQFF. The CDR3 DNA reads TGTGCCAGAAGCGTCAGGAGGAGGGGGTACAATGAGCAGTTCTTC.

V is TRBV28 and J is TRBJ2-1, with 11 bases fitting TRBD2. The junction had 8 bases not matched to a gene; V was cut back by 8 bases and J by 8 bases. CDR3 length: 14 amino acids. From germline, CDR1 is MDHEN and CDR2 SYDVKM. The CDR3 coding sequence is TGTGCCAGCCGGTCTAGCGGGAGGTCACATGAGCAGTTCTTC. Protein product: CASRSSGRSHEQFF.

The chain combines TRBV6-1 with TRBJ2-1, with no clear D. The germline V and J ends were trimmed by 6 bases and 5 bases, with 8 bases remaining between them. Germline loops: CDR1 MNHNS, CDR2 SASEGT. The CDR3 consists of 12 residues. CDR3 residues: CASRENDNEQFF. The CDR3 DNA follows: TGTGCCAGCAGGGAGAACGACAATGAGCAGTTCTTC.

The V and J genes are TRBV11-1 and TRBJ1-4; TRBD1 is a possible D gene (6 bases). The CDR3 sequence is 14 residues long. The V gene lost 5 bases and the J gene lost 8 bases, with 15 bases spanning the gap. Germline CDR1 reads SGHAT; CDR2 reads FQDESV (reference sequence). CDR3 bases: TGTGCCAGCAGCGATCCGAGGGGGTCCGAAAAACTGTTTTTT. Encoded protein: CASSDPRGSEKLFF.

The V call is TRBV27, the J call TRBJ2-1, with D possibly being TRBD2 (7 bases). Deletions cut 6 bases from V and 5 bases from J, with 29 bases between. The CDR3 totals 19 residues. Germline V gene sequence: CDR1 MNHEY, CDR2 SMNVEV (reference sequence). The CDR3 protein is CASSPGAGGRNREDNEQFF. The CDR3 DNA follows: TGTGCCAGCAGCCCAGGGGCTGGGGGTAGAAATCGGGAGGACAATGAGCAGTTCTTC.

The chain is built from TRBV7-9 and TRBJ1-5; a weak D match, TRBD1 (5 bases). V shed 2 bases and J shed 7 bases, with 12 bases lying between them. The CDR3 has 14 residues. Per germline, CDR1 SEHNR and CDR2 FQNEAQ (reference sequence). CDR3 amino acids: CASSLNGAEQPQHF. The CDR3, as DNA: TGTGCCAGCAGCTTAAATGGGGCTGAACAGCCCCAGCATTTT.

Turning to this clone: This specimen includes other DNA sequences encoding the same CDR3. This chain connects TRBV2 to TRBJ2-3; D remains ambiguous. Trimming took off 9 bases at V and 0 bases at J, with 7 bases between the two ends. The CDR3 contains 12 residues. Germline V CDR1 and CDR2: SNHLY, FYNNEI. CDR3 residues: CASAGSTDTQYF. CDR3 sequence (DNA): TGTGCCAGTGCAGGTAGCACAGATACGCAGTATTTT.

As to this clone: This specimen includes other DNA sequences encoding the same CDR3. The CDR3 is CASSRAGEETQYF. DNA of the CDR3: TGTGCCAGCAGTCGAGCAGGGGAAGAGACCCAGTACTTC. This chain uses TRBV2 with TRBJ2-5; weak D call: TRBD1 (6 bases). The CDR3 runs 13 residues. Germline V gene data show CDR1 as SNHLY and CDR2 as FYNNEI. The germline V and J ends were trimmed by 5 bases and 3 bases, with 10 bases remaining between them.

The rearrangement links TRBV2 to TRBJ2-7; no reliable D call. Trimming shortened V by 6 bases and J by 0 bases, and 9 bases separated the two germline ends. The CDR3 has 13 amino acids. Germline CDR1 reads SNHLY; CDR2 reads FYNNEI. This CDR3 reads CASSLGPSYEQYF. The DNA of the CDR3 is TGTGCCAGCAGCCTCGGGCCCTCCTACGAGCAGTACTTC.

The V gene is TRBV27, the J gene TRBJ2-2, with a possible D match to TRBD2 (6 bases). V shed 0 bases and J shed 6 bases, with 17 bases lying between them. This CDR3 is 17 amino acids long. CDR1 is MNHEY, CDR2 SMNVEV, per germline (reference sequence). CDR3 sequence: CASSLSMRGGFAGELFF. The CDR3 DNA sequence: TGTGCCAGCAGTTTATCGATGAGGGGAGGCTTTGCCGGGGAGCTGTTTTTT.

This chain links TRBV7-2 with TRBJ1-4; perhaps TRBD1 as D (6 bases). With 2 bases removed from V and 7 bases from J, the gap between germline ends came to 14 bases. This CDR3 is 15 amino acids long. CDR1 is SGHTA and CDR2 is FQGNSA in the germline V gene. The CDR3 bases are TGTGCCAGCAGCTTAATAACCGGGGGCCCTGAAAAACTGTTTTTT. Protein product: CASSLITGGPEKLFF.

On this clone itself: The identical CDR3 is also encoded by other nucleotide sequences in the sample. The V and J genes are TRBV7-2 and TRBJ2-5; the D is unclear. Germline V gene lookup returns CDR1 SGHTA and CDR2 FQGNSA. The CDR3 is 13 amino acids. With 1 base removed from V and 4 bases from J, the gap between germline ends came to 7 bases. In DNA, the CDR3 is TGTGCCAGCAGCTTAGGAGCAGGAGAGACCCAGTACTTC. Its protein is CASSLGAGETQYF.

The chain carries TRBV7-9 and TRBJ2-3; unclear D gene. V lost 3 bases and J 5 bases, leaving 9 bases between the germline ends. Germline CDR1 reads SEHNR; CDR2 reads FQNEAQ (reference sequence). The CDR3 is made up of 13 amino acids. CDR3 in amino acids: CASSLGLEDTQYF. The CDR3 coding sequence is TGTGCCAGCAGCTTGGGGTTAGAAGATACGCAGTATTTT.

The gene calls are TRBV25-1 and TRBJ1-3; maybe TRBD1 (5 bases). This CDR3 comprises 15 residues. Germline-derived CDR1 and CDR2 are MGHDK and SYGVNS. V lost 2 bases, J lost 2 bases, and 10 bases lay in between. The CDR3 is CASSEVLGAGNTIYF. The CDR3 DNA is TGTGCCAGCAGTGAAGTCTTAGGGGCTGGAAACACCATATATTTT.

CDR3 DNA sequence: TGTGCCAGCAGTGCCAGGGCGGATGAAAAACTGTTTTTT. This encodes CASSARADEKLFF. The chain employs TRBV2 and TRBJ1-4, with a weak D call TRBD1 (5 bases). Germline loops: CDR1 SNHLY, CDR2 FYNNEI. CDR3 length: 13 residues. The germline V and J ends were trimmed by 4 bases and 6 bases, with 9 bases remaining between them.

CDR3 in amino acids: CASSVAGTQQFF. CDR3 DNA: TGTGCCAGCAGCGTAGCCGGGACGCAGCAGTTCTTC. This chain uses TRBV9 with TRBJ2-1; perhaps D is TRBD1 or TRBD2 (5 bases each). Germline values: CDR1 SGDLS, CDR2 YYNGEE. Trimming shortened V by 0 bases and J by 11 bases, and 9 bases separated the two germline ends. The CDR3 totals 12 residues.

The rearrangement joins TRBV7-9 to TRBJ2-2; TRBD2 agrees at 11 bases. Germline assignment: CDR1 SEHNR and CDR2 FQNEAQ (reference sequence). CDR3 size: 15 residues. V gave up 5 bases and J gave up 4 bases; unmatched junction bases: 3. The DNA of the CDR3 is TGTGCCAGCAGCCCTGGACTAGCGGGCACCGGGGAGCTGTTTTTT. As protein: CASSPGLAGTGELFF. The variable domain in full, completed from reference TRBV7-9 and TRBJ2-2, reads DTGVSQNPRHKITKRGQNVTFRCDPISEHNRLYWYRQTLGQGPEFLTYFQNEAQLEKSRLLSDRFSAERPKGSFSTLEIQRTEQGDSAMYLCASSPGLAGTGELFFGEGSRLTVL.

Notes on this clone: Other DNA sequences of this sample code for an identical CDR3. The chain is built from TRBV7-8 and TRBJ1-1; no reliable D call. This CDR3 has 13 residues. V was pared by 5 bases and J by 0 bases, with 7 bases between. From germline, CDR1 is SGHVS and CDR2 FQNEAQ. The CDR3 loop reads CASSRGLNTEAFF. Here the CDR3 DNA reads TGTGCCAGCAGCCGGGGTTTGAACACTGAAGCTTTCTTT.

The chain combines TRBV30 with TRBJ1-1; TRBD1 matches at 7 bases. The length of the CDR3 is 15 residues. Losses at the gene ends were 1 base for V and 2 bases for J; bases not matched to a gene: 7. The germline V gene encodes CDR1 GTSNPN and CDR2 SVGIG (reference sequence). This CDR3 is CAWSAGTAFNTEAFF. DNA for the CDR3: TGTGCCTGGAGTGCCGGGACAGCCTTTAACACTGAAGCTTTCTTT.

In nucleotides, the CDR3 is TGTGCCAGCAGCTTGAGTCTGAGCGGGAGCGTAGATACGCAGTATTTT. Translating it yields CASSLSLSGSVDTQYF. V is TRBV5-4 and J is TRBJ2-3; 8 bases match TRBD2. CDR3 length: 16 residues. The germline CDR1 and CDR2 sequences are SGHNT and YYREEE (reference sequence). V lost 1 base and J lost 5; bases outside the gene matches: 9.